The 25 T cell receptor beta chains presented below share a single source sample, sequenced in a study of vaccination effects on CD4 cells after COVID-19. Within the ViraFEST assay, antigen-specific CD4+ T cells underwent expansion with viral peptide pools prior to sequencing. At the end of approximately 10 days of culture, CD4+ T cells were isolated. Subjects were given two BNT162b2 or mRNA-1273 vaccine doses. Repertoires were generated with immunoSEQ multiplex PCR, while TCRdb's copy carries only in-frame clones and drops some. This sample yields tens of thousands of clones, of which roughly four fifths are seen a single time; less than 1.6% belongs to the top ten. These TCRs are of unknown antigen specificity. Sequencing was performed on CD4+ T cells from PBMCs cultured with HCoV-NL63 spike peptides, taken after COVID-19 vaccination. These receptors all come from a human donor who received a COVID-19 vaccine. Some clones in this sample may be carry-over from other donors' samples.

The V and J genes are TRBV9 and TRBJ2-6; D ambiguous. The CDR3 totals 15 residues. CDR1 and CDR2 from the germline V gene are SGDLS and YYNGEE. V was pared by 4 bases and J by 0 bases, with 8 bases between. The CDR3 coding sequence is TGTGCCAGCAGCCGAGGCAGCTCTGGGGCCAACGTCCTGACTTTC. This translates into CASSRGSSGANVLTF.

This sequence joins TRBV20-1 and TRBJ2-5; no definite D call. CDR3 size: 11 residues. With 5 bases removed from V and 3 bases from J, the gap between germline ends came to 7 bases. Germline V gene data show CDR1 as DFQATT and CDR2 as SNEGSKA (reference sequence). The chain's CDR3 is CSAEREETQYF. CDR3 sequence (DNA): TGCAGTGCTGAACGGGAAGAGACCCAGTACTTC.

V is TRBV7-2 and J is TRBJ2-5; TRBD2 aligns across 15 bases. Germline CDR1 is SGHTA and CDR2 is FQGNSA. J gave up 5 bases and V 5 bases, and 6 bases lay outside the gene matches. The CDR3 runs 16 residues. CDR3 amino acids: CASSLRTSGGAETQYF. Here the CDR3 DNA reads TGTGCCAGCAGCCTCCGGACTAGCGGGGGGGCGGAGACCCAGTACTTC.

This chain joins TRBV6-1 and TRBJ1-6; the D gene is possibly TRBD1 (6 bases). The CDR3 is made up of 19 amino acids. CDR1 is MNHNS, CDR2 SASEGT, per germline. With 2 bases removed from V and 11 bases from J, the gap between germline ends came to 28 bases. CDR3 residues: CASSEQRLGKQGDLTPLHF. Here the CDR3 DNA reads TGTGCCAGCAGTGAACAAAGATTAGGAAAACAGGGCGACTTGACACCCCTCCACTTT.

This clone has only one observation. Germline is not matched at one junction end, which may reflect a read error. The chain combines TRBV28 with TRBJ1-1, with TRBD1 matching 7 bases. Germline lookup yields CDR1 MDHEN and CDR2 SYDVKM. The CDR3 is 14 residues long. CDR3 sequence (DNA): TGTGCCAGCAGTTTACTCCGGGACAGACCTGAATCTTTCTTT. Translating it yields CASSLLRDRPESFF.

This clone was counted only a few times. V is TRBV5-4 and J is TRBJ2-1; D not certain. This CDR3 has 14 residues. CDR1 SGHNT and CDR2 YYREEE come from the germline V gene (reference sequence). Deletions cut 2 bases from V and 10 bases from J, with 16 bases between. The CDR3 is CASSLEGFGREQFF. The DNA for the CDR3 is TGTGCCAGCAGCTTAGAAGGATTCGGCCGGGAGCAGTTCTTC.

The V and J genes are TRBV2 and TRBJ1-1; D is unclear. Trimming stripped 0 bases from V and 1 base from J, with 3 bases between. Germline CDR1 SNHLY, CDR2 FYNNEI. CDR3 length: 13 residues. The CDR3 is CASSEAANTEAFF. Here the CDR3 DNA reads TGTGCCAGCAGTGAAGCAGCGAACACTGAAGCTTTCTTT.

The chain uses TRBV18 and TRBJ2-7; a weak D match, TRBD2 (5 bases). The ends were cut back, 4 bases at V and 6 bases at J, with 13 bases in the middle. In germline, CDR1 is KGHSH, CDR2 LQKENI. The CDR3 is 13 residues long. For the CDR3, the DNA is TGTGCCAGCTCACAGGGAGCGCAGATCGAGCAGTACGTC. Its protein is CASSQGAQIEQYV.

This clone was counted a single time. The CDR3 sequence is CASRQGSYNEQFF. CDR3 bases: TGTGCCAGCCGGCAAGGCTCCTACAATGAGCAGTTCTTC. The gene calls are TRBV12-3 or TRBV12-4 and TRBJ2-1, with D unclear. Trimming shortened V by 8 bases and J by 0 bases, and 8 bases separated the two germline ends. The CDR3 spans 13 residues.

V and J are TRBV7-2 and TRBJ2-3, with D perhaps being TRBD1 or TRBD2 (5 bases each). Germline V gene lookup returns CDR1 SGHTA and CDR2 FQGNSA. The CDR3 is 16 amino acids. V gave up 2 bases and J gave up 6 bases, with 18 bases separating them. The DNA of the CDR3 is TGTGCCAGCAGCTTATCTTTGGGGACCCGCGGCGATACGCAGTATTTT. Protein product: CASSLSLGTRGDTQYF.

The chain links TRBV6-6 to TRBJ2-5; no reliable D call. The CDR3 has 11 residues. Trimming stripped 1 base from V and 5 bases from J, with 2 bases between. Per germline, CDR1 MNHNY and CDR2 SVGAGI (reference sequence). CDR3 in amino acids: CASSYWETQYF. The CDR3 nucleotides are TGTGCCAGCAGTTACTGGGAGACCCAGTACTTC.

J is TRBJ1-2 and V is TRBV19; a weak D match, TRBD1 (6 bases). There are 13 residues in the CDR3. The V gene lost 3 bases and the J gene lost 6 bases, with 11 bases spanning the gap. Germline V CDR1 and CDR2: LNHDA, SQIVND (reference sequence). The DNA of the CDR3 is TGTGCCAGTAGTATTGGACAGTACGATGGCTACACCTTC. Encoded protein: CASSIGQYDGYTF.

The chain recombines TRBV6-5 with TRBJ1-2; maybe TRBD1 (5 bases). With 2 bases removed from V and 8 bases from J, the gap between germline ends came to 12 bases. This CDR3 spans 13 amino acids. Germline-derived CDR1 and CDR2 are MNHEY and SVGAGI. This CDR3 is CASSYGGFGGYTF. CDR3 coding DNA: TGTGCCAGCAGTTACGGGGGGTTCGGGGGCTACACCTTC.

The chain uses TRBV6-6 and TRBJ1-1, with D maybe TRBD1 (5 bases). CDR3 length: 15 residues. Germline V lookup: CDR1 MNHNY, CDR2 SVGAGI (reference sequence). The V gene lost 5 bases and the J gene lost 5 bases, with 18 bases spanning the gap. The CDR3 coding sequence is TGTGCCAGCAGTCTCCAGGGATCCTCGGATACTGAAGCTTTCTTT. This encodes CASSLQGSSDTEAFF.

J is TRBJ2-1 and V is TRBV2; D not resolved. V was pared by 6 bases and J by 0 bases, with 9 bases between. Germline V gene lookup returns CDR1 SNHLY and CDR2 FYNNEI. The CDR3 covers 14 residues. The CDR3 region is CASRLDSSYNEQFF. The CDR3 DNA reads as TGTGCCAGCAGATTAGATAGCTCCTACAATGAGCAGTTCTTC. The whole variable domain, filled in from reference TRBV2 and TRBJ2-1, reads EPEVTQTPSHQVTQMGQEVILRCVPISNHLYFYWYRQILGQKVEFLVSFYNNEISEKSEIFDDQFSVERPDGSNFTLKIRSTKLEDSAMYFCASRLDSSYNEQFFGPGTRLTVL.

The chain carries TRBV5-3 and TRBJ1-2, with TRBD1 matching 7 bases. TRBV5-3 is classed as an ORF, of uncertain function. This CDR3 has 12 residues. Unmatched junction bases numbered 1, after V lost 4 bases and J lost 4 bases. The CDR3, as DNA: TGTGCCAGAAGCGGGGACAGCTATGGCTACACCTTC. Protein sequence: CARSGDSYGYTF.

The chain couples TRBV3-1 (or the pseudogene TRBV3-2) to TRBJ2-5; tentatively, D is TRBD1 (6 bases). CDR3 length equals 14 residues. The V gene lost 4 bases and the J gene lost 1 base, with 10 bases spanning the gap. Germline V gene sequence: CDR1 LGHDT, CDR2 YNNKEL (reference sequence). The CDR3: CASSPWTAQETQYF. As DNA, the CDR3 is TGTGCCAGCAGCCCTTGGACAGCCCAAGAGACCCAGTACTTC.

The rearrangement links TRBV7-2 to TRBJ1-5, with D possibly TRBD1 on 6 matching bases. The germline gives CDR1 SGHTA, CDR2 FQGNSA. This CDR3 spans 15 amino acids. The V end lost 4 bases, the J end lost 2 bases, and 12 bases lay between the germline ends. The DNA of the CDR3 is TGTGCCAGCAGCTGGAAGGGGGGGGGCAATCAGCCCCAGCATTTT. Protein product: CASSWKGGGNQPQHF.

The CDR3 DNA reads as TGTGCTAGTGGTTTGGAGGGCCTAAACACAGATACGCAGTATTTT. This translates into CASGLEGLNTDTQYF. The rearrangement links TRBV12-5 to TRBJ2-3; no definite D call. This CDR3 is built from 15 residues. Trimming took off 1 base at V and 2 bases at J, with 10 bases between the two ends. Looked up from germline, CDR1 is LGHNT and CDR2 is FRNRAP.

The chain has TRBV2 and TRBJ2-5, with 7 positions matching TRBD2. The CDR3 has 14 residues. Germline assignment: CDR1 SNHLY and CDR2 FYNNEI. After removal of 7 bases from V and 2 bases from J, the junction contained 7 bases not matched to a gene. The CDR3 DNA reads TGTGCCAGCAACCGACTAGCTGATCAAGAGACCCAGTACTTC. Amino acid sequence: CASNRLADQETQYF.

The V and J genes are TRBV7-8 and TRBJ2-3, with D possibly being TRBD1 (6 bases). The CDR3 sequence is 16 residues long. The V end was cut by 1 base, the J end by 2 bases, with 13 bases between. Germline lookup yields CDR1 SGHVS and CDR2 FQNEAQ. The CDR3, as DNA: TGTGCCAGCAGCTTAGTAAGGACAGAGTTCACAGATACGCAGTATTTT. Its translation: CASSLVRTEFTDTQYF.

The rearrangement uses TRBV21-1 and TRBJ1-4; no DNA check was done on the table's D call, TRBD1. TRBV21-1 is described as a pseudogene. The CDR3 is made up of 15 amino acids. CDR3 residues: CASSRWDRGHEKLFF. The DNA for the CDR3 is TGTGCCAGCAGCAGATGGGACAGGGGTCATGAAAAACTGTTTTTT.

The CDR3 DNA sequence: TGTGCCAGCAGCTTGGATTTTGATGGGGAAGCTTTCTTT. It codes for CASSLDFDGEAFF. The genes are TRBV5-4 and TRBJ1-1; D call uncertain. V was shortened by 0 bases and J by 8 bases, with 11 bases between the two germline ends. CDR1 is SGHNT, CDR2 YYREEE, per germline (reference sequence). The CDR3 length is 13 residues.

This chain links TRBV5-1 with TRBJ1-3; no clear D. The CDR3 is made up of 12 amino acids. Germline CDR1 SGHRS, CDR2 YFSETQ. Deletions cut 0 bases from V and 2 bases from J, with 0 bases between. Here the CDR3 reads CASSLAGNTIYF. CDR3 coding DNA: TGCGCCAGCAGCTTGGCTGGAAACACCATATATTTT.

The chain links TRBV6-2 or TRBV6-3 to TRBJ1-5, with D possibly being TRBD1 (6 bases). Germline-derived CDR1 and CDR2 are MNHEY and SVGEGT. The CDR3 extends over 13 amino acids. The V end lost 5 bases, the J end lost 2 bases, and 7 bases lay between the germline ends. The CDR3 here is CASSRQGNQPQHF. The CDR3 DNA sequence: TGTGCCAGCAGTCGACAGGGCAATCAGCCCCAGCATTTT.